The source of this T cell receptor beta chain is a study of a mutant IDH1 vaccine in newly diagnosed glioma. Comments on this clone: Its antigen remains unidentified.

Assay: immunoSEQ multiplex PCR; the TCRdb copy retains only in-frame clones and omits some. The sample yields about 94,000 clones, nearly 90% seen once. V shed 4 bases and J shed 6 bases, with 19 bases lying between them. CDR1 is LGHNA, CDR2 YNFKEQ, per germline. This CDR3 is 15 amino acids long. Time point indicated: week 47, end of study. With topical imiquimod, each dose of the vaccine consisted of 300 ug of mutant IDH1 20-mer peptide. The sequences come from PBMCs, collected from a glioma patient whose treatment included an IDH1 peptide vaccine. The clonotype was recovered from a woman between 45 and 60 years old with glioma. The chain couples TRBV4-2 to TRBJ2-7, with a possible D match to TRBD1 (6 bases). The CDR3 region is CASSLTGTFTFEQYF. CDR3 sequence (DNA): TGTGCCAGCAGCCTAACCGGGACATTCACGTTCGAGCAGTACTTC.